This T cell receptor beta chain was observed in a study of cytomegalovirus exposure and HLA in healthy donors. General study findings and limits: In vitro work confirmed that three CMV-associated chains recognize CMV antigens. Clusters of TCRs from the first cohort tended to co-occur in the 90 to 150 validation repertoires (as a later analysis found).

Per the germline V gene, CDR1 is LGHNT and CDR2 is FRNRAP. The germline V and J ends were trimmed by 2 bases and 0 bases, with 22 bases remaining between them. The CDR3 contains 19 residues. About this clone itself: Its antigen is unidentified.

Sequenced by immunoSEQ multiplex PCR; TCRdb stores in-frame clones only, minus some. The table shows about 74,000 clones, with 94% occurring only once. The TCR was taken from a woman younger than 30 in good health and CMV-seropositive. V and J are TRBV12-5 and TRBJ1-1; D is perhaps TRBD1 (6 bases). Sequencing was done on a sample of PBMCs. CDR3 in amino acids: CASGLTPSGQITLNTEAFF. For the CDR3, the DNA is TGTGCTAGTGGTTTGACACCATCCGGACAGATTACTTTGAACACTGAAGCTTTCTTT. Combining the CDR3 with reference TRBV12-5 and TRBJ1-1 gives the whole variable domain DARVTQTPRHKVTEMGQEVTMRCQPILGHNTVFWYRQTMMQGLELLAYFRNRAPLDDSGMPKDRFSAEMPDATLATLKIQPSEPRDSAVYFCASGLTPSGQITLNTEAFFGQGTRLTVV.